The rows below give T cell receptor beta chains drawn from one sample of a study of CD8+ T cells in alopecia areata. The data were produced by immunoSEQ multiplex PCR, yet TCRdb's version contains in-frame clones alone and is incomplete. Here the sample spans about 76,000 clones, approximately 66% being singletons. This specimen consisted of CD8+ T cells sorted from blood, obtained at week 24, from a patient treated with tofacitinib. All receptors derive from a human donor with alopecia areata. Both conserved end residues are part of each CDR3. The order of the fields is D gene, V gene, clone size, J gene, CDR3 length, CDR3 protein, CDR3 DNA. D genes are given only for firm matches. Clone size is shown for a subset of rows, as once, few, many or a class of expanded clone.

TRBD1	TRBV5-6	once	TRBJ1-5	18	CASSLSGATGGVLLPQHF	TGTGCCAGCAGCTTGTCCGGAGCGACAGGGGGCGTCCTCTTGCCCCAGCATTTT
TRBD1	TRBV7-2	once	TRBJ1-2	16	CASSLDRQGANYGYTF	TGTGCCAGCAGCTTAGACCGACAGGGAGCTAACTATGGCTACACCTTC
-	TRBV9	-	TRBJ2-3	13	CASSGGFTDTQYF	TGTGCCAGCAGCGGGGGTTTCACAGATACGCAGTATTTT
-	TRBV4-1	-	TRBJ2-7	15	CASSQADQIIYEQYF	TGCGCCAGCAGCCAAGCAGATCAGATCATCTACGAGCAGTACTTC
-	TRBV6-5	-	TRBJ1-2	15	CASSSFPRDTYGYTF	TGTGCCAGCAGTTCCTTCCCCCGGGACACCTATGGCTACACCTTC
-	TRBV7-2	-	TRBJ1-1	15	CASSLRRRGNTEAFF	TGTGCCAGCAGCTTAAGGCGCAGGGGGAACACTGAAGCTTTCTTT
-	TRBV29-1	-	TRBJ2-7	13	CSVGRKGTYEQYF	TGCAGCGTTGGTAGGAAGGGGACCTACGAGCAGTACTTC
TRBD2	TRBV19	-	TRBJ2-7	13	CASSIGGAYEQYF	TGTGCCAGTAGCATCGGGGGGGCCTACGAGCAGTACTTC
-	TRBV4-1	-	TRBJ1-4	16	CASSQADPDANEKLFF	TGCGCCAGCAGCCAAGCAGACCCTGATGCTAATGAAAAACTGTTTTTT
-	TRBV27	few	TRBJ2-3	13	CASSLVFSDTQYF	TGTGCCAGCAGTTTAGTGTTCTCCGACACGCAGTATTTT
-	TRBV7-9	-	TRBJ2-4	13	CASSGGPSNIQYF	TGTGCCAGCAGCGGTGGTCCGTCAAACATTCAGTACTTC
-	TRBV2	medium-sized	TRBJ1-4	14	CASSESATNEKLFF	TGTGCCAGCAGCGAAAGTGCAACTAATGAAAAACTGTTTTTT
-	TRBV5-1	-	TRBJ1-2	12	CASSLDRVGYTF	TGCGCCAGCAGCTTGGACAGGGTCGGCTACACCTTC
-	TRBV27	-	TRBJ2-1	15	CASSYYRVYYNEQFF	TGTGCCAGCAGTTACTACAGGGTTTACTACAATGAGCAGTTCTTC
TRBD2	TRBV7-8	-	TRBJ2-7	16	CASSPKGASGSYEQYF	TGTGCCAGCAGCCCGAAAGGGGCTAGCGGCTCCTACGAGCAGTACTTC
-	TRBV28	-	TRBJ2-1	14	CASSLALVYNEQFF	TGTGCCAGCAGTTTGGCCCTAGTCTACAATGAGCAGTTCTTC